Listed below are T cell receptor beta chains from one sample, sequenced in a study of shared clonotypes between healthy human individuals. Only in-frame clones appear in the TCRdb table, and some are missing; sequencing was by immunoSEQ multiplex PCR. The sample holds about 960,000 clones, around three quarters seen once. Input material: memory CD4+ T cells sorted from blood. The receptors were sampled from a man between 18 and 29 years old in good health. Both conserved end residues are part of each CDR3. Fields, in order: D gene, clone size, V gene, J gene, CDR3 DNA, CDR3 protein. The D gene is left open where the match is weak. Some rows have no size entry. The others give once, few or many, or a class for an expanded clone.

NA	NA	TRBV6-1	TRBJ1-2	TGTGCCAGCAGGGACGGCACTTTTACTAACTATGGCTACACCTTC	CASRDGTFTNYGYTF
TRBD1	NA	TRBV18	TRBJ1-5	TGTGCCAGCTCAACACAGGGGGCGGGTGGTCAGCCCCAGCATTTT	CASSTQGAGGQPQHF
NA	NA	TRBV28	TRBJ2-7	TGTGCCAGCAGCGAACCGGGAACAAGTAGCTACGAGCAGTACTTC	CASSEPGTSSYEQYF
NA	many	TRBV30	TRBJ2-2	TGTGCCTGGACCTCTGCGAACACCGGGGAGCTGTTTTTT	CAWTSANTGELFF
NA	NA	TRBV5-8	TRBJ2-2	TGTGCCAGCGGCCGCAGGGGAATCGGGGAGCTGTTTTTT	CASGRRGIGELFF
NA	few	TRBV20-1	TRBJ2-1	TGCAGTGCTATCCGTGTACCGGAGCAGTTCTTC	CSAIRVPEQFF
NA	NA	TRBV5-4	TRBJ2-2	TGTGCCAGCAGCTTGGGTCAGGTGTATAACGGGGAGCTGTTTTTT	CASSLGQVYNGELFF
TRBD1	few	TRBV5-1	TRBJ1-1	TGCGCCAGCAGCGCCTGGACAGGGGTGAACACTGAAGCTTTCTTT	CASSAWTGVNTEAFF
TRBD1	NA	TRBV30	TRBJ1-2	TGTGCCTGGGACCGGGACAGGGGTATCTACACCTTC	CAWDRDRGIYTF
NA	NA	TRBV6-5	TRBJ1-1	TGTGCCACTACCTGGGGGGTGAACACTGAAGCTTTCTTT	CATTWGVNTEAFF
TRBD2	NA	TRBV18	TRBJ2-7	TGTGCCAGCTCACCCCGTGGACTAGCGGGAGACTCCTACGAGCAGTACTTC	CASSPRGLAGDSYEQYF
NA	NA	TRBV28	TRBJ1-2	TGTGCCAGCAGTTTAATAGGGTGGGACAACTATGGCTACACCTTC	CASSLIGWDNYGYTF
NA	NA	TRBV10-3	TRBJ2-3	TGTGCCACCGGACCCTCAGGGTACAGCGATACGCAGTATTTT	CATGPSGYSDTQYF
NA	NA	TRBV19	TRBJ1-1	TGTGCCAGTAGTATAGCGGGGGGAGAAGCTTTCTTT	CASSIAGGEAFF
NA	NA	TRBV4-3	TRBJ1-2	TGCGCCAGCAGCCAAGATTTCGGATCCGCTAACTATGGCTACACCTTC	CASSQDFGSANYGYTF
NA	NA	TRBV29-1	TRBJ1-1	TGCAGCGTTGAAGAGGGCACCACTGAAGCTTTCTTT	CSVEEGTTEAFF
TRBD1	NA	TRBV7-6	TRBJ2-1	TGTGCCAGCAGCCCGGACAGGGACTACAATGAGCAGTTCTTC	CASSPDRDYNEQFF
TRBD2	NA	TRBV4-3	TRBJ2-3	TGCGCCAGCAGCCAACGGACTAGCGGTACAGATACGCAGTATTTT	CASSQRTSGTDTQYF
NA	many	TRBV5-1	TRBJ1-3	TGCGCCAGCCCCCCTCGAGGGGGACAAACTGGAAACACCATATATTTT	CASPPRGGQTGNTIYF
TRBD1	many	TRBV7-3	TRBJ1-5	TGTGCCAGCAGCCCGCTGACAGGGAGCCATCAGCCCCAGCATTTT	CASSPLTGSHQPQHF
NA	NA	TRBV10-2	TRBJ1-1	TGCGCCAGCTCCCGACACCAGAACACTGAAGCTTTCTTT	CASSRHQNTEAFF
TRBD1	NA	TRBV5-4	TRBJ1-5	TGTGCCAGCAGCATCGACAGGGGCCCCAATCAGCCCCAGCATTTT	CASSIDRGPNQPQHF
NA	many	TRBV5-1	TRBJ2-4	TGCGCCAGCAGCTTGGAGATAGGGTCGGCCAAAAACATTCAGTACTTC	CASSLEIGSAKNIQYF
NA	NA	TRBV7-9	TRBJ1-2	TGTGCCAGCAGCTCCCTCCTTGGGCGAGGCTACACCTTC	CASSSLLGRGYTF
NA	NA	TRBV30	TRBJ1-6	TGTGCCTGGAATGGGGATCCGAATTCACCCCTCCACTTT	CAWNGDPNSPLHF
TRBD2	NA	TRBV5-1	TRBJ2-6	TGCGCCAGCAGCCCATCGGGAGGCCCCGGGGGGGCCAACGTCCTGACTTTC	CASSPSGGPGGANVLTF
NA	NA	TRBV29-1	TRBJ1-2	TGCAGCGTCGCCTCGACAGCAAATAACTATGGCTACACCTTC	CSVASTANNYGYTF
TRBD1	NA	TRBV7-2	TRBJ2-5	TGTGCCAGCAGCTTGACAGGGTGGGAGACCCAGTACTTC	CASSLTGWETQYF
NA	NA	TRBV5-1	TRBJ2-7	TGCGCCAGCAGCTTGAATGTGGGAGGCTACTACGAGCAGTACTTC	CASSLNVGGYYEQYF
TRBD2	NA	TRBV9	TRBJ2-1	TGTGCCAGCACGACTAGCGGGAGTACCGATGAGCAGTTCTTC	CASTTSGSTDEQFF
NA	NA	TRBV9	TRBJ2-1	TGTGCCAGCAGCGCCGGGGGCAGCTCCTACAATGAGCAGTTCTTC	CASSAGGSSYNEQFF
NA	once	TRBV5-4	TRBJ2-1	TGTGCCAGCAGTCACGGGGAGCGTCAGGGCCCCTACAATGAGCAGTTCTTC	CASSHGERQGPYNEQFF
NA	NA	TRBV11-2	TRBJ1-1	TGTGCCAGCAGCCATGGGGGATTCTGGGCCACTGAAGCTTTCTTT	CASSHGGFWATEAFF
NA	NA	TRBV20-1	TRBJ1-1	TGCAGTGCCAAAGCTTGGACTGAAGCTTTCTTT	CSAKAWTEAFF
TRBD1	few	TRBV4-1	TRBJ1-4	TGCGCCAGCAGCCAATCTTCGGACAGGGGGAATGAAAAACTGTTTTTT	CASSQSSDRGNEKLFF
NA	NA	TRBV5-1	TRBJ2-5	TGCGCCAGCAGCCCGGGACTGGCCGAGACCCAGTACTTC	CASSPGLAETQYF
NA	once	TRBV10-3	TRBJ1-5	TGTGCCATCAGTGGTGGAGGGAAAAACCAGCCCCAGCATTTT	CAISGGGKNQPQHF
NA	few	TRBV30	TRBJ2-7	TGTGCCTGGAGTCCCTCAGGGGTGGGTGAGCAGTACTTC	CAWSPSGVGEQYF
NA	NA	TRBV20-1	TRBJ1-1	TGCAGTGCTAGAGATCCGGCTTTCTTT	CSARDPAFF
NA	NA	TRBV6-5	TRBJ2-2	TGTGCCAGCAGTTACTCGACCGTTAACACCGGGGAGCTGTTTTTT	CASSYSTVNTGELFF
TRBD1	NA	TRBV28	TRBJ1-6	TGTGCCAGCAGTTCCCCTCGGGAACAGGGGGCCCAACTTAGCTCCTATAATTCACCCCTCCACTTT	CASSSPREQGAQLSSYNSPLHF
NA	few	TRBV2	TRBJ1-4	TGTGCCAGCAGGGCACCGGGCCTGACTAATGAAAAACTGTTTTTT	CASRAPGLTNEKLFF
TRBD1	NA	TRBV4-3	TRBJ2-2	TGCGCCAGCAGCCAAGAAGGGGGCCATAACACCGGGGAGCTGTTTTTT	CASSQEGGHNTGELFF
TRBD2	NA	TRBV5-6	TRBJ2-5	TGTGCCAGCAGCTTTCTAGCGGGAGGAAAAGAGACCCAGTACTTC	CASSFLAGGKETQYF
TRBD1	NA	TRBV23-1	TRBJ2-5	TGCGCCAGCAGTCCAACCGGGACAGGGAAAGAGACCCAGTACTTC	CASSPTGTGKETQYF
NA	NA	TRBV11-2	TRBJ2-5	TGTGCCAGCAGCCCCCGAGGAGCAGGGGTTGAGACCCAGTACTTC	CASSPRGAGVETQYF
NA	NA	TRBV30	TRBJ2-7	TGTGCCTGGAGTCCCCAAGTGTACGAGCAGTACTTC	CAWSPQVYEQYF
NA	NA	TRBV5-1	TRBJ1-5	TGCGCCAGCAGCTTGGAGGGGTCGGACAATCAGCCCCAGCATTTT	CASSLEGSDNQPQHF
TRBD1	NA	TRBV30	TRBJ2-2	TGTGCCTGGAAAAAGGACAGGGTCTTCGGGCTGTTTTTT	CAWKKDRVFGLFF
TRBD2	NA	TRBV5-1	TRBJ2-5	TGCGCCAGCAGCTCTTCAGCGGGGGGCGCGGAGACCCAGTACTTC	CASSSSAGGAETQYF
NA	NA	TRBV28	TRBJ1-5	TGTGCCAGCAGTTTGGAGGGGAAGGGCAATCAGCCCCAGCATTTT	CASSLEGKGNQPQHF
NA	NA	TRBV30	TRBJ2-5	TGTGCCTGGAGCCGAGGGGGAGCGAATCAAGAGACCCAGTACTTC	CAWSRGGANQETQYF
TRBD1	NA	TRBV30	TRBJ2-7	TGTGCCTGGGGGTTCCAGGGGGCTCACTACGAGCAGTACTTC	CAWGFQGAHYEQYF
NA	few	TRBV4-1	TRBJ1-4	TGCGCCAGCAGCTACCGGTACGACAATGAAAAACTGTTTTTT	CASSYRYDNEKLFF
NA	few	TRBV10-3	TRBJ2-3	TGTGCCATCAGTTCAACCGGGAGTCCTTCAGATACGCAGTATTTT	CAISSTGSPSDTQYF
TRBD2	NA	TRBV5-1	TRBJ2-1	TGCGCCAGCAGCTTGGGCCTAGCGGTTTACAATGAGCAGTTCTTC	CASSLGLAVYNEQFF
TRBD1	NA	TRBV4-1	TRBJ1-4	TGCGCCAGCAGCCAAATTGGACAGGGGGGTGAAAAACTGTTTTTT	CASSQIGQGGEKLFF
TRBD2	NA	TRBV5-1	TRBJ2-5	TGCGCCAGCAGGGAGACTAGCGGATTGGAAGAGACCCAGTACTTC	CASRETSGLEETQYF
NA	few	TRBV6-1	TRBJ1-6	TGTGCCAGCAGTGGGGCTGTGAGCGGCTGGGATTCACCCCTCCACTTT	CASSGAVSGWDSPLHF
NA	NA	TRBV7-9	TRBJ1-6	TGTGCCAGCAGCTTAAACAGAGTCAATTCACCCCTCCACTTT	CASSLNRVNSPLHF